The sequence of this TCR beta chain was determined in a study of blood T cell repertoires in COVID-19. Sequencing was performed with immunoSEQ multiplex PCR; in TCRdb, only in-frame clones are kept and a portion is missing. The table shows approximately 250,000 clones, with roughly 83% occurring only once. This receptor was identified in a man between 60 and 75 years old who had recovered from COVID-19. Sequencing input: peripheral blood.

This CDR3 reads CASSLAGRNTGELFF. The DNA of the CDR3 is TGCGCCAGCAGCTTGGCCGGTAGGAACACCGGGGAGCTGTTTTTT. The rearrangement joins TRBV5-1 to TRBJ2-2; D remains unclear. The length of the CDR3 is 15 residues. The V gene's germline CDR1 is SGHRS and CDR2 YFSETQ. Trimming left V 0 bases short and J 1 base short, with 7 bases between.